These 20 T cell receptor beta chains originate from one sample sequenced in a study of blood T cell repertoires in COVID-19. TCRdb's copy holds only in-frame clones and misses some; the assay was immunoSEQ multiplex PCR. Of approximately 470,000 clones detected, approximately 86% appear once; the ten largest clones hold 0.7%. Input material: PBMCs or T cells enriched from blood (not recorded which). Receptor source: a woman between 18 and 29 years old who had recovered from COVID-19.

The chain joins TRBV5-1 to TRBJ1-2; D unresolved. Germline V lookup: CDR1 SGHRS, CDR2 YFSETQ. V was shortened by 2 bases and J by 4 bases, with 9 bases between the two germline ends. CDR3 length: 13 amino acids. CDR3 in DNA: TGCGCCAGCAGCTTTCGGTTCCTCTATGGCTACACCTTC. Translated, it gives CASSFRFLYGYTF.

This chain uses TRBV18 with TRBJ2-3; TRBD1 is a possible D gene (5 bases). The V gene lost 2 bases and the J gene lost 1 base, with 13 bases spanning the gap. The germline CDR1 and CDR2 sequences are KGHSH and LQKENI. The CDR3 contains 16 residues. CDR3 coding DNA: TGTGCCAGCTCACCAAGTACCAGGGTTGGCACAGATACGCAGTATTTT. Translating it yields CASSPSTRVGTDTQYF.

The chain links TRBV5-1 to TRBJ2-3; TRBD2 might be the D (7 bases). Looked up from germline, CDR1 is SGHRS and CDR2 is YFSETQ. The CDR3 totals 14 residues. V was pared by 6 bases and J by 4 bases, with 15 bases between. CDR3 protein: CASTTGGQADTQYF. CDR3 DNA sequence: TGCGCCAGCACCACGGGGGGCCAGGCAGATACGCAGTATTTT.

The V and J genes are TRBV7-9 and TRBJ2-1; 12 nucleotides align to TRBD2. CDR3 length: 15 amino acids. Germline V lookup: CDR1 SEHNR, CDR2 FQNEAQ (reference sequence). The trim removed 6 bases at V and 9 bases at J, leaving 9 bases unmatched. CDR3 DNA sequence: TGTGCCAGCAGGCCTAGCGGGGGGGTCGCCAGTGAGCAGTTCTTC. The encoded protein is CASRPSGGVASEQFF.

The chain links TRBV19 to TRBJ2-3, with TRBD2 matching 12 bases. This CDR3 contains 15 residues. J gave up 9 bases and V 4 bases, and 8 bases lay outside the gene matches. Germline-derived CDR1 and CDR2 are LNHDA and SQIVND (reference sequence). CDR3 nucleotide sequence: TGTGCCAGTAGTACCCCCTTGACTAGCGGGGGAACGCAGTATTTT. It yields the protein CASSTPLTSGGTQYF.

The chain links TRBV10-3 to TRBJ2-7; D is ambiguous. V was clipped by 5 bases and J by 3 bases, with 8 bases between them. This CDR3 spans 12 amino acids. CDR1 ENHRY and CDR2 SYGVKD come from the germline V gene. The CDR3 sequence: CAISPNYYEQYF. The CDR3 DNA reads TGTGCCATCAGTCCTAACTACTACGAGCAGTACTTC.

This clone was counted once. This sample also contains other DNA sequences that code for the same CDR3. The chain combines TRBV5-1 with TRBJ2-5; D unclear. This CDR3 contains 13 residues. With 0 bases removed from V and 2 bases from J, the gap between germline ends came to 5 bases. Germline V gene lookup returns CDR1 SGHRS and CDR2 YFSETQ. The CDR3 loop reads CASSLEQQETQYF. CDR3 bases: TGCGCCAGCAGCTTGGAACAGCAAGAGACCCAGTACTTC.

J is TRBJ2-1 and V is TRBV9; TRBD1 agrees at 11 bases. The J segment lost 6 bases and the V segment lost 2 bases, leaving 4 bases of the junction unmatched. The CDR3 is 15 amino acids. Germline V CDR1 and CDR2: SGDLS, YYNGEE. The CDR3 DNA reads as TGTGCCAGCAGCGTCACGGGACAGGGGGTCAATGAGCAGTTCTTC. It is translated as CASSVTGQGVNEQFF.

The chain is built from TRBV6-4 and TRBJ2-3, with no clear D. V was cut by 6 bases and J by 0 bases, with 13 bases left in between. The CDR3 totals 15 residues. Germline V gives CDR1 MRHNA, CDR2 SNTAGT. The CDR3 coding sequence is TGTGCCAGCAGCCCCGGAGCCTCTAGCACAGATACGCAGTATTTT. Translation gives CASSPGASSTDTQYF.

The genes are TRBV30 and TRBJ2-7, with TRBD1 matching 9 bases. V lost 7 bases to trimming and J lost 3 bases; unmatched junction nucleotides: 7. The CDR3 loop spans 13 amino acids. Germline V CDR1 and CDR2: GTSNPN, SVGIG (reference sequence). In nucleotides, the CDR3 is TGTGCCTACGACAGGGGGTCTAACTACGAGCAGTACTTC. Translation gives CAYDRGSNYEQYF.

Remarks on this clone: The junction does not match germline at one end; this may be a read error. This chain uses TRBV2 with TRBJ1-5; 7 bases are a match to TRBD1. Germline V gene sequence: CDR1 SNHLY, CDR2 FYNNEI. The CDR3 spans 14 residues. The CDR3 sequence is CASSHEGGNQPQHF. The CDR3 DNA is TGTGCCAGCAGCCACGAAGGGGGCAACCAGCCCCAGCATTTT.

This chain connects TRBV7-2 to TRBJ2-3; no clear D. Trimming stripped 5 bases from V and 2 bases from J, with 20 bases between. The germline V gene has CDR1 SGHTA and CDR2 FQGNSA. The CDR3 runs 17 residues. The CDR3 here is CASSLSPDGDPTDTQYF. For the CDR3, the DNA is TGTGCCAGCAGCCTCTCTCCTGACGGAGACCCCACAGATACGCAGTATTTT.

The chain employs TRBV5-4 and TRBJ1-1; TRBD1 matches at 7 bases. The CDR3 consists of 15 residues. J lost 0 bases, V lost 6 bases, and 8 bases had no gene match. CDR1 and CDR2 from the germline V gene are SGHNT and YYREEE (reference sequence). This CDR3 reads CASTLYRGLNTEAFF. In nucleotides, the CDR3 is TGTGCCAGCACCCTGTACAGGGGATTGAACACTGAAGCTTTCTTT.

The V gene is TRBV5-1, the J gene TRBJ1-1; D remains ambiguous. V was clipped by 0 bases and J by 1 base, with 7 bases between them. Per the germline V gene, CDR1 is SGHRS and CDR2 is YFSETQ. The CDR3 extends over 14 amino acids. The CDR3 here is CASSLEAGNTEAFF. CDR3 DNA sequence: TGCGCCAGCAGCTTGGAAGCAGGGAACACTGAAGCTTTCTTT.

This clone was found a few times. V and J are TRBV3-1 (or the pseudogene TRBV3-2) and TRBJ2-7; D is unresolved. V lost 4 bases, J lost 7 bases, and 14 bases lay in between. Germline CDR1 and CDR2: LGHDT and YNNKEL (reference sequence). This CDR3 comprises 13 residues. CDR3 residues: CASSLSSAGEQYF. In DNA, the CDR3 is TGTGCCAGCAGCCTCTCCTCGGCCGGGGAGCAGTACTTC.

As for this clone: Other DNA sequences in this specimen translate into the identical CDR3. The chain joins TRBV28 to TRBJ1-5; a weak D match, TRBD1 (6 bases). The CDR3 has 15 amino acids. Between the trimmed V and J ends, which lost 6 bases and 1 base, there was a span of 13 bases. Germline CDR1 reads MDHEN; CDR2 reads SYDVKM. The CDR3 bases are TGTGCCAGCAGCCTAGGGGGAAGGAGCAATCAGCCCCAGCATTTT. Encoded protein: CASSLGGRSNQPQHF.

This rearrangement joins TRBV28 to TRBJ2-3; possibly TRBD2 for D (5 bases). CDR1 and CDR2 (germline): MDHEN, SYDVKM. The CDR3 is made up of 16 amino acids. The V and J ends lost 5 bases and 0 bases respectively, with 15 bases between them. The CDR3: CASSPRGSWSTDTQYF. CDR3 bases: TGTGCCAGCAGTCCTCGGGGTAGCTGGAGCACAGATACGCAGTATTTT.

The chain employs TRBV3-1 (or the pseudogene TRBV3-2) and TRBJ2-1, with D possibly being TRBD1 (5 bases). Per the germline V gene, CDR1 is LGHDT and CDR2 is YNNKEL (reference sequence). V was pared by 0 bases and J by 16 bases, with 19 bases between. This CDR3 has 14 amino acids. CDR3 sequence reads: CASSQDRIGAPSFF. The CDR3 DNA is TGTGCCAGCAGCCAAGATCGTATAGGGGCCCCCTCCTTCTTC.

The chain has TRBV4-2 and TRBJ1-6, with D possibly matching TRBD1 (5 bases). Trimming cost V 3 bases and J 7 bases, with 19 bases left between them. The CDR3 is 17 amino acids. Germline loops: CDR1 LGHNA, CDR2 YNFKEQ. The DNA for the CDR3 is TGTGCCAGCAGCCAGGCTCCAATCGGACATGAAAATTCACCCCTCCACTTT. It specifies CASSQAPIGHENSPLHF.

The rearrangement uses TRBV7-2 and TRBJ1-3; TRBD1 matches 9 bases. J gave up 4 bases and V 4 bases, and 5 bases lay outside the gene matches. Germline values: CDR1 SGHTA, CDR2 FQGNSA. The CDR3 contains 15 residues. The CDR3 is CASSSGTGSGNTIYF. In DNA form, the CDR3 reads TGTGCCAGCAGCTCAGGGACAGGGAGCGGAAACACCATATATTTT.